This TCR beta chain appears in the sequencing data of a study of OX40 agonist ivuxolimab in advanced cancers. Across the whole study: The patients received agonistic anti-OX40 (CD134) antibody ivuxolimab.

General observations from the study: On average, a greater number of expanded clones characterised CD8+ T cells relative to CD4+.

Details on this clone: No antigen is known for it.

Germline CDR1 SGHRS, CDR2 YFSETQ. Trimming removed 2 bases at V and 1 base at J, with 10 bases between. The CDR3 has 14 amino acids. Sequencing was performed with immunoSEQ multiplex PCR; in TCRdb, only in-frame clones are kept and a portion is missing. This table holds roughly 42,000 clones, around nine tenths found once. Blood sampling was done at baseline, cycle 4 day 1, and cycle 7 day 1. The specimen was CD4+ or CD8+ T cells sorted from blood, collected in a trial of the OX40 agonist ivuxolimab. The rearrangement joins TRBV5-1 to TRBJ2-7; D remains ambiguous. The receptor's source is an adult with an advanced solid tumor such as melanoma, head and neck, liver or kidney cancer. CDR3 DNA: TGCGCCAGCAGCTTAGTAGCAGAATCCTACGAGCAGTACTTC. Translating it yields CASSLVAESYEQYF.